This T cell receptor (beta chain) was recorded in a study of shared T cell receptors in the human thymus (dated by TCRdb to the early 2020s). In terms of the full investigation: The study examined how self-reactive, shared T-cell receptor alpha chains are generated in the human thymus.

As concerns this clone: This receptor's antigen is unknown. The input lacks base qualities; no much larger clone sits a single base away.

To prepare the library, the immunoSEQ multiplex PCR assay was applied. TCRdb holds this immuneACCESS table with in-frame rearrangements only. Some clones are missing; in checked studies, unresolved V genes explain under half, and the rest has no known cause. This sample comprises hundreds of thousands of clones, 70% to 90% of them detected only once. The ten largest clonotypes hold over 0.008% of the sample. Measured from the cysteine to the phenylalanine, the CDR3 is 13 residues long. The DNA shown is the 39-base CDR3, in frame from base 1. From V the trimming removes 6 bases and from J it removes 5 bases, while the gene matches leave 5 bases of the junction unaccounted for. The germline V gene supplies CDR1 MNHEY and CDR2 SVGAGI. These same records also appear under a second study, on human thymus T cells. As the second study states: Immunologically healthy infants undergoing open corrective cardiac surgery for congenital heart defects in Finland were used as donors. Thymus tissue was obtained as surgical resects removed during corrective cardiac surgery. Usage of V and J gene segments appeared to be biased in both the thymic and the peripheral blood repertoires. The related research found that thymic TCR repertoires overlapped highly between unrelated individuals. TCR alpha and beta repertoires from about 8 infant thymus samples and four related peripheral blood samples were characterized in the study. The infant donors were roughly 7 to 250 days old, and the cohort included more than five males and two females. Thymocytes were mechanically released from the tissue and were stored as pellets of 10-30 million cells at -70 degrees C. Genomic DNA was extracted from frozen cell pellets with a QIAsymphony instrument. The immunoSEQ multiplex PCR assay was used to amplify the TCRB and TCRAD loci from a standardized quantity of quality-controlled genomic DNA. The amplicons spanned the V(D)J region and were long enough to cover the CDR3 and allow V and J genes to be identified. Amplicon sequencing was performed on an Illumina platform through the commercial immunoSEQ service. Primer bias and sequencing errors were corrected as previously described, and TCRAD and TCRB were defined on the basis of the IMGT database. Repertoires were analysed with immunoSEQ Analyzer 3.0 and VDJTools, covering basic statistics, V/J segment usage, diversity estimates, rarefaction and pairwise overlap. Chao1, ChaoE, Efron-Thisted, Shannon and inverse Simpson indices were used to estimate diversity, which was also estimated on datasets down-sampled to the smallest sample. Repertoire overlap used strict matching of CDR3 nucleotide sequence, V gene and J gene, with Jaccard-based multidimensional scaling clustering. On average, thymus samples gave 800,000 or so unique TCRB clonotypes, whereas blood samples gave roughly 80,000.

The TCR was taken from a boy under two years old with a congenital heart defect. Donor details come from another sample of the same person, matched by shared clones. The rearranged chain carries TRBV6-5 and TRBJ1-1, with 8 bases aligning to TRBD1. What was sequenced was thymocytes. Here is the DNA: TGTGCCAGCAGCGCGGACAGGGCTACTGAAGCTTTCTTT. This translates into CASSADRATEAFF.